The rows below give T cell receptor beta chains drawn from one sample of a study of glioma-infiltrating T cells. TCRdb re-called the multiplex PCR reads with MiXCR, one entry per CDR3 protein. The sample has tens of thousands of distinct CDR3 sequences; 20% to 25% are singletons. Specimen: glioma tissue, nonneoplastic brain tissue, or PBMCs (not recorded which). The receptors derive from a human donor with low-grade glioma or glioblastoma, undergoing nonglioma brain surgery, or in good health (not recorded which). CDR3s include the opening cysteine and the closing phenylalanine or tryptophan. D genes are given only for firm matches. Clone sizes are given selectively: once, few, many, or a class where the clone is expanded.

abundance | j_gene | v_gene | d_gene | CDR3nt | CDR3aa
- | TRBJ1-4 | TRBV4-1 | TRBD1 | TGCGCCAGCAGCCTATTCGGGACAGTAAATGAAAAACTGTTTTTT | CASSLFGTVNEKLFF
- | TRBJ2-1 | TRBV29-1 | - | TGCAGCGTTGAAAGGTTTTTGGCAGACTCCTACAATGAGCAGTTCTTC | CSVERFLADSYNEQFF
- | TRBJ1-1 | TRBV6-5 | - | TGTGCCAGCAGTTACGGCATGAACACCAAAGCTTTCTTT | CASSYGMNTKAFF
many | TRBJ2-5 | TRBV7-7 | - | TGTGCCAGCAGCTTATCACAAGGGGAGACCCAGTACTTC | CASSLSQGETQYF
many | TRBJ2-4 | TRBV28 | TRBD1 | TGTGCCAGCAGGACCGCAGGGGGCTTTAGGATTCAGTACTTC | CASRTAGGFRIQYF
few | TRBJ1-1 | TRBV25-1 | - | TGTGCCAGCAGGCCAGAGACAGCGAACACTGAAGCTTTCTTT | CASRPETANTEAFF
- | TRBJ2-1 | TRBV5-4 | - | TGTGCCAGCAGCTTCTGGTCGGGGCCCAATGAGCAGTTCTTC | CASSFWSGPNEQFF
- | TRBJ2-1 | TRBV6-2/TRBV6-3 | TRBD2 | TGTGCCAGCAGTTGCGGCGGGAGTGTCAATAAGCAGTTCTTC | CASSCGGSVNKQFF
many | TRBJ2-3 | TRBV7-2 | - | TGTGCCAGCAGCTTAGATCCTAGCACAGATACGCAGTATTTT | CASSLDPSTDTQYF
medium-sized | TRBJ1-5 | TRBV20-1 | - | TGCAGTGCTCAAATTCAAAGCCATCAGCCCCAGCATTTT | CSAQIQSHQPQHF
- | TRBJ2-1 | TRBV19 | TRBD2 | TGTGCCAGTAGTATAAACCCCGGGACTAGCGGATACAATAAGCAGTTCTTC | CASSINPGTSGYNKQFF
many | TRBJ1-3 | TRBV18 | - | TGTGCCAGCTCGCGGGACGGAACGGGAAACACCATATATTTT | CASSRDGTGNTIYF
many | TRBJ2-7 | TRBV6-6 | - | TGTGCCAGCAGTTATATAAAGGGCTCCTACTACGAGCAGTACTTC | CASSYIKGSYYEQYF
many | TRBJ2-3 | TRBV20-1 | - | TGCAGTGCTAGTTACCAACAGACGGATACGCAGTATTTT | CSASYQQTDTQYF
many | TRBJ2-1 | TRBV6-1 | TRBD2 | TGTGCCAGCAGAGGAGCTCCGGGACTAGCGACTAATGAGCAGTTCTTC | CASRGAPGLATNEQFF
many | TRBJ2-2 | TRBV20-1 | - | TGCAGTGCTAGAGATCTCGATGGCACCGGGGAGCTGTTTTTT | CSARDLDGTGELFF
many | TRBJ2-3 | TRBV4-1 | - | TGCGCCAGCAGCTCTAGTTTGGGCACAGATACGCAGTATTTT | CASSSSLGTDTQYF
many | TRBJ1-5 | TRBV2 | - | TGTGCCAGCAGCCTGACAGGAAGCAATCAGCCCCAGCATTTT | CASSLTGSNQPQHF
many | TRBJ1-1 | TRBV6-1 | TRBD1 | TGTGCCAGCAGGTATACCGGGACAGGGCAGGGCACTGAAGCTTTCTTT | CASRYTGTGQGTEAFF
- | TRBJ2-2 | TRBV19 | - | TGTGCCAGTAATCAACCCGGGACGGGATCCGGGGAGCTGTTTTTT | CASNQPGTGSGELFF
- | TRBJ2-7 | TRBV29-1 | TRBD2 | TGCAGCGTTGAGTCGGGGGGGTTAGGAGACGAGCAGTACTTC | CSVESGGLGDEQYF
many | TRBJ2-5 | TRBV3-1 | - | TGTGCCAGCAGCCTGAGCTTCTCCCAAGAGACCCAGTACTTC | CASSLSFSQETQYF
many | TRBJ2-7 | TRBV19 | TRBD1 | TGTGCCAGTGGGACAGGGGGCGCGGGGGCCTACGAGCAGTACTTC | CASGTGGAGAYEQYF
many | TRBJ1-1 | TRBV19 | - | TGTGCCAGTAGTATTGGCAGGGCTGCAGCTTTCTTT | CASSIGRAAAFF
many | TRBJ1-2 | TRBV5-1 | - | TGCGCCAGCAGCTCCGGGACTCCTAACTATGGCTACACCTTC | CASSSGTPNYGYTF
many | TRBJ2-6 | TRBV15 | - | TGTGCCACCAGCAGAGATTTGGGGGCTGGGGCCAACGTCCTGACTTTC | CATSRDLGAGANVLTF
many | TRBJ1-1 | TRBV12-3/TRBV12-4 | TRBD1 | TGTGCCAGCAGTTGGACAGGGGGAACACTTGAAGCTTTCTTT | CASSWTGGTLEAFF
- | TRBJ2-1 | TRBV6-2/TRBV6-3 | - | TGTGCCAGCAGGGTAGCCAGGTACTCCTACAATGAGCAGTTCTTC | CASRVARYSYNEQFF
many | TRBJ2-3 | TRBV25-1 | TRBD1 | TGTGCCAGCTCCCGACAGGGGGGAAGCACAGATACGCAGTATTTT | CASSRQGGSTDTQYF
- | TRBJ2-2 | TRBV12-3/TRBV12-4 | - | TGTGCCAGCAGTCCGTTTACCGGGGAGCTGTTTTTT | CASSPFTGELFF
many | TRBJ1-4 | TRBV6-1 | - | TGTGCCAGCAGTTCGGGGGCGCGGGCTAATGAAAAACTGTTTTTT | CASSSGARANEKLFF
many | TRBJ2-2 | TRBV6-1 | TRBD1 | TGTGCCAACGGACAGGGGATAACCGGGGAGCTGTTTTTT | CANGQGITGELFF
few | TRBJ2-1 | TRBV2 | - | TGTGCCAGCAGTGGTCCAGGTGACGGCTACAATGAGCAGTTCTTC | CASSGPGDGYNEQFF
- | TRBJ1-1 | TRBV5-1 | - | TGCGCCAGCAAGCAGCACAGGAACACTGAAGCTTTCTTT | CASKQHRNTEAFF
many | TRBJ1-1 | TRBV29-1 | - | TGCAGCGTTGGACAGGTTAACACTGAAGCTTTCTTT | CSVGQVNTEAFF
medium-sized | TRBJ2-5 | TRBV25-1 | TRBD1 | TGTGCCAGCAGTGAAAATCCGGGACAGGGTAAAGAGACCCAGTACTTC | CASSENPGQGKETQYF
- | TRBJ2-7 | TRBV10-2 | - | TGCGCCAGCAGTGATCCCTCTCCGGGCGAGCAGTACTTC | CASSDPSPGEQYF
many | TRBJ1-1 | TRBV10-3 | - | TGTGCCATCAGTAGGACGAACACTGAAGCTTTCTTT | CAISRTNTEAFF
many | TRBJ2-7 | TRBV6-6 | - | TGTGCCAGCAGTTACGTCAACGAGCAGTACTTC | CASSYVNEQYF
- | TRBJ2-1 | TRBV5-1 | - | TGCGCCAGCAGCTTGGACAGTTCCAATGAGCAGTTCTTC | CASSLDSSNEQFF
many | TRBJ1-1 | TRBV2 | - | TGTGCCAGCAGTGAAGAAAACTCCCTCAACACTGAAGCTTTCTTT | CASSEENSLNTEAFF
- | TRBJ2-7 | TRBV11-2 | TRBD2 | TGTGCCAGCAGCTTAGAGTTGGGGGAGGGCGTCTACGAGCAGTACTTC | CASSLELGEGVYEQYF
many | TRBJ2-5 | TRBV25-1 | - | TGTGCCAGCAGCGTCGGACACTCCTCACAAGAGACCCAGTACTTC | CASSVGHSSQETQYF
many | TRBJ1-5 | TRBV3-1 | TRBD1 | TGTGCCAGCAGCCCGGGACAGGTCAATCAGCCCCAGCATTTT | CASSPGQVNQPQHF
few | TRBJ2-1 | TRBV10-3 | - | TGTGCCATCAGTGAGATGAATGAGCAGTTCTTC | CAISEMNEQFF
many | TRBJ2-7 | TRBV20-1 | - | TGCAGTGCTAGAGATTCCTCTACCATGACCTACGAGCAGTACTTC | CSARDSSTMTYEQYF
many | TRBJ1-5 | TRBV10-2 | - | TGCGCCAGCACCCCCCCTCAAGATAGCAATCAGCCCCAGCATTTT | CASTPPQDSNQPQHF
many | TRBJ1-5 | TRBV15 | - | TGTGCCACCAGCAGACCTTATAGCAATCAGCCCCAGCATTTT | CATSRPYSNQPQHF
- | TRBJ2-7 | TRBV7-2 | - | TGTGCCAGCAGCTTAGGGCCCGACCTACTCTACGAGCAGTACTTC | CASSLGPDLLYEQYF
- | TRBJ2-2 | TRBV12-3/TRBV12-4 | - | TGTGCCAGCCGACATATCACCGAGGGGCTGTTTTTT | CASRHITEGLFF
many | TRBJ2-7 | TRBV6-1 | TRBD2 | TGTGCCAGCACCCAGGGTCTAGCGGGAGTCACCGAGCAGTACTTC | CASTQGLAGVTEQYF
many | TRBJ2-1 | TRBV7-6 | TRBD2 | TGTGCCAGCAGGAGGGAGAATAGCGGGAGAAATGAGCAGTTCTTC | CASRRENSGRNEQFF
many | TRBJ2-3 | TRBV7-9 | - | TGTGCCAGCAGCTTAGCGGCAGGAAGCACAGATACGCAGTATTTT | CASSLAAGSTDTQYF
- | TRBJ2-7 | TRBV29-1 | TRBD2 | TGCAGCGTTGTCTGGCTAGCGGGTTACGAGCAGTACTTC | CSVVWLAGYEQYF
few | TRBJ2-5 | TRBV19 | TRBD2 | TGTGCCAGTAGTACGCAGGGACTAGCACAAGAGACCCAGTACTTC | CASSTQGLAQETQYF
few | TRBJ2-3 | TRBV29-1 | - | TGCAGCGTTAACCAGGGGTCCCACACAGATACGCAGTATTTT | CSVNQGSHTDTQYF
many | TRBJ1-2 | TRBV6-1 | TRBD1 | TGTGCCAGCAGTCGAGTCGGGACAGGTGGTTCCAATGGCTACACCTTC | CASSRVGTGGSNGYTF